Listed below are T cell receptor beta chains from one sample, sequenced in a study of shared clonotypes between healthy human individuals. Only in-frame clones appear in the TCRdb table, and some are missing; sequencing was by immunoSEQ multiplex PCR. The sample yields 950,000 to 1,300,000 clones, under 80% seen once. The material sequenced was memory CD4+ T cells sorted from blood. Source of these receptors: a man between 18 and 35 years old in good health. Both conserved end residues are part of each CDR3. Fields, in order: CDR3 length, J gene, clone size, V gene, D gene, CDR3 DNA, CDR3 protein. A D gene is named only where the DNA matches it firmly. Some rows have no size entry. The others give once, few or many, or a class for an expanded clone.

CDR3 length: 13
J gene: TRBJ1-2
clone size: once
V gene: TRBV6-5
D gene: NA
CDR3 DNA: TGTGCCAGCACGAGGCCCGGGGGTAGGGGCTACACCTTC
CDR3 protein: CASTRPGGRGYTF

CDR3 length: 16
J gene: TRBJ2-7
clone size: NA
V gene: TRBV11-2
D gene: TRBD2
CDR3 DNA: TGTGCCAGCAGCTTAGGCTGGACTAGCGGTGCCTACGAGCAGTACTTC
CDR3 protein: CASSLGWTSGAYEQYF

CDR3 length: 17
J gene: TRBJ2-7
clone size: NA
V gene: TRBV5-6
D gene: NA
CDR3 DNA: TGTGCCAGCAGCTTGGGAATGGTACCGGGGGACTCCTACGAGCAGTACTTC
CDR3 protein: CASSLGMVPGDSYEQYF

CDR3 length: 14
J gene: TRBJ2-1
clone size: NA
V gene: TRBV5-1
D gene: TRBD2
CDR3 DNA: TGCGCCAGCAGCTTGGCCGTCAGGGAGGGCGAGCAGTTCTTC
CDR3 protein: CASSLAVREGEQFF

CDR3 length: 11
J gene: TRBJ2-3
clone size: NA
V gene: TRBV29-1
D gene: TRBD2
CDR3 DNA: TGCAGCGTGGGGGGGGAAGATACGCAGTATTTT
CDR3 protein: CSVGGEDTQYF

CDR3 length: 13
J gene: TRBJ1-5
clone size: many
V gene: TRBV5-5
D gene: NA
CDR3 DNA: TGTGCCAGCAGCCCATCCCCCAGGGGCACGCAGCATTTT
CDR3 protein: CASSPSPRGTQHF

CDR3 length: 11
J gene: TRBJ1-1
clone size: NA
V gene: TRBV2
D gene: TRBD1
CDR3 DNA: TGTGCCAGCACAGGGGGCACTGAAGCTTTCTTT
CDR3 protein: CASTGGTEAFF

CDR3 length: 15
J gene: TRBJ1-6
clone size: NA
V gene: TRBV2
D gene: TRBD1
CDR3 DNA: TGTGCCAGCAGTGCCGACAGGGGACGTAATTCACCCCTCCACTTT
CDR3 protein: CASSADRGRNSPLHF

CDR3 length: 14
J gene: TRBJ2-7
clone size: NA
V gene: TRBV9
D gene: NA
CDR3 DNA: TGTGCCAGCAGCGAGAGCACACAATCCTACGAGCAGTACTTC
CDR3 protein: CASSESTQSYEQYF

CDR3 length: 10
J gene: TRBJ1-2
clone size: NA
V gene: TRBV20-1
D gene: NA
CDR3 DNA: TGCAGTGCAACAGACAGAACCTACACCTTC
CDR3 protein: CSATDRTYTF

CDR3 length: 14
J gene: TRBJ1-2
clone size: NA
V gene: TRBV5-4
D gene: NA
CDR3 DNA: TGTGCCAGCACCTTGTCACAGCCAAACTATGGCTACACCTTC
CDR3 protein: CASTLSQPNYGYTF

CDR3 length: 13
J gene: TRBJ2-7
clone size: NA
V gene: TRBV27
D gene: NA
CDR3 DNA: TGTGCCAGCAGTTTATCTATCTTCGGGGAGCAGTACTTC
CDR3 protein: CASSLSIFGEQYF

CDR3 length: 14
J gene: TRBJ1-6
clone size: NA
V gene: TRBV6-4
D gene: TRBD1
CDR3 DNA: TGTGCCAGCAGTGACAGGGGGCTAGGTTCACCCCTCCACTTT
CDR3 protein: CASSDRGLGSPLHF

CDR3 length: 11
J gene: TRBJ1-2
clone size: NA
V gene: TRBV30
D gene: NA
CDR3 DNA: TGTGCCTGGAGTGTACTATATGGCTACACCTTC
CDR3 protein: CAWSVLYGYTF

CDR3 length: 13
J gene: TRBJ1-2
clone size: NA
V gene: TRBV10-3
D gene: NA
CDR3 DNA: TGTGCCGCCCCCCCCCTAGGGGACTATGGCTACACCTTC
CDR3 protein: CAAPPLGDYGYTF

CDR3 length: 13
J gene: TRBJ2-3
clone size: NA
V gene: TRBV7-3
D gene: NA
CDR3 DNA: TGTGCCAGCAGAGGGGGGGCCTCAGATACGCAGTATTTT
CDR3 protein: CASRGGASDTQYF

CDR3 length: 14
J gene: TRBJ2-2
clone size: NA
V gene: TRBV18
D gene: NA
CDR3 DNA: TGTGCCAGCTCACCAAGCAGGACCACCGGGGAGCTGTTTTTT
CDR3 protein: CASSPSRTTGELFF

CDR3 length: 13
J gene: TRBJ1-1
clone size: NA
V gene: TRBV5-1
D gene: NA
CDR3 DNA: TGCGCCAGCGGTAACAGGGAGGACACTGAAGCTTTCTTT
CDR3 protein: CASGNREDTEAFF

CDR3 length: 15
J gene: TRBJ2-7
clone size: NA
V gene: TRBV5-4
D gene: NA
CDR3 DNA: TGTGCCAGCAGCTTGGATTCGGGTAGCGGCTACGAGCAGTACTTC
CDR3 protein: CASSLDSGSGYEQYF

CDR3 length: 13
J gene: TRBJ2-1
clone size: NA
V gene: TRBV29-1
D gene: NA
CDR3 DNA: TGCAGCGTTGCGGGGGTTGGAAGGGATGAGCAGTTCTTC
CDR3 protein: CSVAGVGRDEQFF

CDR3 length: 15
J gene: TRBJ1-2
clone size: NA
V gene: TRBV5-5
D gene: NA
CDR3 DNA: TGTGCCAGCAGCCCCGGCCATGGAGCACCTTATGGCTACACCTTC
CDR3 protein: CASSPGHGAPYGYTF

CDR3 length: 13
J gene: TRBJ1-2
clone size: NA
V gene: TRBV10-2
D gene: NA
CDR3 DNA: TGCGCCAGCAGTGAGCGGTCAGCCTATGGCTACACCTTC
CDR3 protein: CASSERSAYGYTF

CDR3 length: 15
J gene: TRBJ2-5
clone size: NA
V gene: TRBV4-3
D gene: NA
CDR3 DNA: TGCGCCAGCAGCCCACAAGCGGGCACCCAAGAGACCCAGTACTTC
CDR3 protein: CASSPQAGTQETQYF

CDR3 length: 14
J gene: TRBJ1-6
clone size: many
V gene: TRBV27
D gene: NA
CDR3 DNA: TGTGCCAGCCGAATCGGAGGGGCAAATTCACCCCTCCACTTT
CDR3 protein: CASRIGGANSPLHF

CDR3 length: 15
J gene: TRBJ2-7
clone size: NA
V gene: TRBV28
D gene: NA
CDR3 DNA: TGTGCCAGCAGTTTGATACAGATGGCCTCCTACGAGCAGTACTTC
CDR3 protein: CASSLIQMASYEQYF

CDR3 length: 13
J gene: TRBJ1-1
clone size: NA
V gene: TRBV6-1
D gene: NA
CDR3 DNA: TGTGCCAGCAGTCCCTATGGAACGGTTGAAGCTTTCTTT
CDR3 protein: CASSPYGTVEAFF

CDR3 length: 15
J gene: TRBJ2-3
clone size: NA
V gene: TRBV19
D gene: TRBD2
CDR3 DNA: TGTGCCAGTAGTGACCCCCGGGACTACACAGATACGCAGTATTTT
CDR3 protein: CASSDPRDYTDTQYF

CDR3 length: 11
J gene: TRBJ2-7
clone size: NA
V gene: TRBV2
D gene: NA
CDR3 DNA: TGTGCCAGCAGACTAAGGGGCGAGCAGTACTTC
CDR3 protein: CASRLRGEQYF

CDR3 length: 16
J gene: TRBJ2-2
clone size: NA
V gene: TRBV4-3
D gene: TRBD2
CDR3 DNA: TGCGCCAGCAGCCCCGTCCCCCAGCGGGAGGCCGGGGAGCTGTTTTTT
CDR3 protein: CASSPVPQREAGELFF

CDR3 length: 14
J gene: TRBJ2-5
clone size: NA
V gene: TRBV6-1
D gene: NA
CDR3 DNA: TGTGCCAGCAGTGAAACTAGCCGCCAAGAGACCCAGTACTTC
CDR3 protein: CASSETSRQETQYF

CDR3 length: 15
J gene: TRBJ2-3
clone size: NA
V gene: TRBV6-5
D gene: TRBD2
CDR3 DNA: TGTGCCAGCAGTGGGGGGACTAGCGGCCTGGTTGCGCAGTATTTT
CDR3 protein: CASSGGTSGLVAQYF

CDR3 length: 13
J gene: TRBJ2-7
clone size: few
V gene: TRBV7-9
D gene: NA
CDR3 DNA: TGTGCCAGCAGCCGCTTTGAGGGGGGCGAGCAGTACTTC
CDR3 protein: CASSRFEGGEQYF

CDR3 length: 14
J gene: TRBJ1-2
clone size: few
V gene: TRBV29-1
D gene: NA
CDR3 DNA: TGCAGCGTTGAGTTTGGGACGAGAGACTATGGCTACACCTTC
CDR3 protein: CSVEFGTRDYGYTF

CDR3 length: 13
J gene: TRBJ1-6
clone size: NA
V gene: TRBV10-3
D gene: TRBD1
CDR3 DNA: TGTGCCACCAGGGGGCAGGGAAATTCACCCCTCCACTTT
CDR3 protein: CATRGQGNSPLHF

CDR3 length: 16
J gene: TRBJ2-2
clone size: NA
V gene: TRBV13
D gene: NA
CDR3 DNA: TGTGCCAGCAGCTTAGGGGCAGGGTCCTACACCGGGGAGCTGTTTTTT
CDR3 protein: CASSLGAGSYTGELFF

CDR3 length: 15
J gene: TRBJ2-1
clone size: few
V gene: TRBV18
D gene: NA
CDR3 DNA: TGTGCCAGCTCAGGGTCGAGGGGGGCGCAGGATGAGCAGTTCTTC
CDR3 protein: CASSGSRGAQDEQFF

CDR3 length: 14
J gene: TRBJ1-5
clone size: NA
V gene: TRBV7-4
D gene: NA
CDR3 DNA: TGTGCCAGCAGCTTAGACTATAGCAATCAGCCCCAGCATTTT
CDR3 protein: CASSLDYSNQPQHF

CDR3 length: 15
J gene: TRBJ2-2
clone size: NA
V gene: TRBV4-3
D gene: NA
CDR3 DNA: TGCGCCAGCAGCCAAGAGACCCTAAACACCGGGGAGCTGTTTTTT
CDR3 protein: CASSQETLNTGELFF

CDR3 length: 16
J gene: TRBJ1-5
clone size: NA
V gene: TRBV7-2
D gene: TRBD1
CDR3 DNA: TGTGCCAGCAGCCCACCGACAGGGGCGGTCAATCAGCCCCAGCATTTT
CDR3 protein: CASSPPTGAVNQPQHF

CDR3 length: 14
J gene: TRBJ1-1
clone size: NA
V gene: TRBV15
D gene: NA
CDR3 DNA: TGTGCCACCAGCAGTGGAATTTTGAACACTGAAGCTTTCTTT
CDR3 protein: CATSSGILNTEAFF

CDR3 length: 15
J gene: TRBJ2-1
clone size: NA
V gene: TRBV5-1
D gene: NA
CDR3 DNA: TGCGCCAGCAGCTTGGGGCAGGGAGCCTACAATGAGCAGTTCTTC
CDR3 protein: CASSLGQGAYNEQFF

CDR3 length: 16
J gene: TRBJ1-6
clone size: NA
V gene: TRBV19
D gene: TRBD1
CDR3 DNA: TGTGCCAGTAGTAGTGCGACAGGGAGGAACGGTTCACCCCTCCACTTT
CDR3 protein: CASSSATGRNGSPLHF

CDR3 length: 12
J gene: TRBJ2-7
clone size: NA
V gene: TRBV12-5
D gene: NA
CDR3 DNA: TGTGCTAGTGGCCACTCCCCTCGGGAGCAGTACTTC
CDR3 protein: CASGHSPREQYF

CDR3 length: 15
J gene: TRBJ2-7
clone size: NA
V gene: TRBV5-8
D gene: TRBD1
CDR3 DNA: TGTGCCAGCAGCTCCGGACGGGACAGGGGTTACGAGCAGTACTTC
CDR3 protein: CASSSGRDRGYEQYF